Presented here are 26 T cell receptor beta chains from one specimen sequenced in a study of a mutant IDH1 vaccine in newly diagnosed glioma. Time point defined: week 47, end of study. Doses consisted of 300 ug of mutant IDH1 20-mer peptide each, paired with topical imiquimod. Only in-frame clones appear in the TCRdb table, and some are missing; sequencing was by immunoSEQ multiplex PCR. The profile covers roughly 46,000 clones, with approximately 84% appearing a single time and about 4.5% taken by the ten largest. These receptors are not linked to any known antigen. This sample comprised PBMCs, obtained from a glioma patient whose treatment included an IDH1 peptide vaccine. These receptors all come from a woman aged 25-40 years with glioma. Some clones in this sample may be carry-over from other donors' samples.

The rearrangement uses TRBV5-8 and TRBJ2-1; 9 nucleotides line up with TRBD1. Germline CDR1 is SGHTS and CDR2 is YDEGEE. The CDR3 is 16 amino acids. V trimming: 4 bases; J trimming: 8 bases; junction bases outside the gene matches: 13. The CDR3 sequence is CASSQSPGTGWDEQFF. The CDR3 coding sequence is TGTGCCAGCAGCCAATCGCCCGGGACAGGGTGGGATGAGCAGTTCTTC. Variable domain in full (rest from reference TRBV5-8 and TRBJ2-1): EAGVTQSPTHLIKTRGQQATLRCSPISGHTSVYWYQQALGLGLQFLLWYDEGEERNRGNFPPRFSGRQFPNYSSELNVNALELEDSALYLCASSQSPGTGWDEQFFGPGTRLTVL.

CDR3 in amino acids: CASSLAALVIVAGTQYF. The CDR3 DNA is TGTGCCAGCAGCTTGGCGGCACTAGTGATAGTTGCGGGTACGCAGTATTTT. V usage is TRBV5-6 and J usage is TRBJ2-3, with TRBD2 as a possible D gene (5 bases). The V end was cut by 0 bases, the J end by 8 bases, with 22 bases between. The CDR3 is 17 residues long. Germline V gene sequence: CDR1 SGHDT, CDR2 YYEEEE.

The chain couples TRBV28 to TRBJ2-2; 7 bases are a match to TRBD1. This CDR3 is 16 amino acids long. CDR1 and CDR2 (germline): MDHEN, SYDVKM. Trimming at V came to 6 bases and at J to 4 bases, leaving 11 bases not matched to a gene. The CDR3 reads CASRNIRGMGTGELFF. The CDR3 DNA reads TGTGCCAGCAGAAACATCAGGGGGATGGGCACCGGGGAGCTGTTTTTT.

The chain joins TRBV25-1 to TRBJ1-3; possible D gene TRBD1, 5 bases. Germline CDR1 is MGHDK and CDR2 is SYGVNS. V was clipped by 7 bases and J by 0 bases, with 16 bases between them. This CDR3 spans 16 amino acids. The CDR3 loop is CASTRGWGGSGNTIYF. In nucleotides, the CDR3 is TGTGCCAGCACACGGGGTTGGGGGGGCTCTGGAAACACCATATATTTT.

This clone turned up a few times. The chain has TRBV19 and TRBJ2-7; D call uncertain. V was cut by 3 bases and J by 2 bases, with 11 bases left in between. The CDR3 covers 14 residues. The germline gives CDR1 LNHDA, CDR2 SQIVND (reference sequence). The CDR3 DNA reads TGTGCCAGTAGTATGAACCCGAGCGCCTACGAGCAGTACTTC. Translation gives CASSMNPSAYEQYF.

This chain uses TRBV5-6 with TRBJ2-7; perhaps TRBD1 as D (7 bases). The V end lost 8 bases, the J end lost 3 bases, and 24 bases lay between the germline ends. The CDR3 spans 16 residues. CDR1 SGHDT and CDR2 YYEEEE come from the germline V gene. In DNA form, the CDR3 reads TGTGCCAGGACCGTCAACAGGGGAGGCTGGGACTACGAGCAGTACTTC. Amino acid sequence: CARTVNRGGWDYEQYF.

V gene TRBV6-5 combines with J gene TRBJ1-1; 7 positions match TRBD1. There are 13 residues in the CDR3. J was trimmed by 6 bases and V by 6 bases; bases with no gene match: 7. Germline V gene data show CDR1 as MNHEY and CDR2 as SVGAGI. This CDR3 is CASRVTGSPEAFF. CDR3 DNA sequence: TGTGCCAGCAGGGTGACAGGGTCGCCTGAAGCTTTCTTT.

The V and J genes are TRBV2 and TRBJ1-2; unclear D gene. Trimming shortened V by 10 bases and J by 7 bases, and 22 bases separated the two germline ends. CDR3 length: 14 residues. CDR1 SNHLY and CDR2 FYNNEI come from the germline V gene. The chain's CDR3 is CATQRLGLLFGYTF. The CDR3 nucleotides read TGTGCCACCCAAAGATTAGGGCTCCTATTTGGCTACACCTTC.

This clone was observed a handful of times. The chain combines TRBV6-5 with TRBJ2-1; D is possibly TRBD1 or TRBD2 (5 bases each). CDR3 length: 16 amino acids. Trimming removed 4 bases from V and 5 bases from J, with 18 bases in between. CDR1 is MNHEY, CDR2 SVGAGI, per germline. The chain's CDR3 is CASSSPRVGDHNEQFF. As DNA, the CDR3 is TGTGCCAGCAGTTCCCCCCGGGTTGGGGACCACAATGAGCAGTTCTTC.

In DNA form, the CDR3 reads TGTGCCAGCAGTCCCGGGGGACAATCTGGCTACACCTTC. Protein: CASSPGGQSGYTF. The chain links TRBV27 to TRBJ1-2; maybe TRBD1 (6 bases). Germline CDR1 reads MNHEY; CDR2 reads SMNVEV (reference sequence). The V end lost 5 bases, the J end lost 7 bases, and 14 bases lay between the germline ends. CDR3 size: 13 residues.

The chain combines TRBV5-4 with TRBJ1-2; 7 positions agree with TRBD1. The CDR3 sequence is 13 residues long. V trimming: 4 bases; J trimming: 4 bases; junction bases outside the gene matches: 4. The V gene's germline CDR1 is SGHNT and CDR2 YYREEE (reference sequence). CDR3 sequence: CASSPGTAYGYTF. Here the CDR3 DNA reads TGTGCCAGCAGCCCCGGGACAGCCTATGGCTACACCTTC.

This clone is a singleton in its sample. DNA of the CDR3: TGTGCCAGCAGCTCCGGCAGTGAGCAGTTCTTC. Its protein is CASSSGSEQFF. The V call is TRBV11-2, the J call TRBJ2-1; D unresolved. Germline CDR1 is SGHAT and CDR2 is FQNNGV. This CDR3 is built from 11 residues. V was pared by 4 bases and J by 9 bases, with 7 bases between.

V is TRBV6-4 and J is TRBJ2-7; D is unclear. The CDR3 is 12 amino acids. Trimming pared 5 bases from V and 3 bases from J, leaving 8 bases between. Germline V gene lookup returns CDR1 MRHNA and CDR2 SNTAGT. For the CDR3, the DNA is TGTGCCAGCAGTCGACTCAGCTACGAGCAGTACTTC. The encoded protein is CASSRLSYEQYF.

The V gene is TRBV19, the J gene TRBJ2-4; D may match TRBD1 or TRBD2 (6 bases each). The germline gives CDR1 LNHDA, CDR2 SQIVND (reference sequence). With 1 base removed from V and 0 bases from J, the gap between germline ends came to 7 bases. The CDR3 sequence is 15 residues long. The CDR3 DNA follows: TGTGCCAGTAGTATAGGGGGGGCAGCCAAAAACATTCAGTACTTC. As protein: CASSIGGAAKNIQYF.

The chain has TRBV28 and TRBJ1-1, with no clear D. Germline assignment: CDR1 MDHEN and CDR2 SYDVKM. V lost 4 bases to trimming and J lost 7 bases, with 10 bases between them. This CDR3 comprises 12 residues. CDR3 nucleotides: TGTGCCAGCAGTTATCTCGGCGGTGAAGCTTTCTTT. It yields the protein CASSYLGGEAFF.

The rearrangement joins TRBV6-5 to TRBJ1-3; D remains ambiguous. CDR3 length: 16 amino acids. Germline loops: CDR1 MNHEY, CDR2 SVGAGI. Trimming removed 0 bases from V and 3 bases from J, with 12 bases in between. This chain's CDR3 is CASSYSILGGGNTIYF. The CDR3 nucleotides are TGTGCCAGCAGTTACTCGATACTGGGAGGTGGAAACACCATATATTTT.

V and J are TRBV2 and TRBJ2-1; maybe TRBD2 (5 bases). The ends were cut back, 11 bases at V and 10 bases at J, with 12 bases in the middle. CDR1 is SNHLY and CDR2 is FYNNEI in the germline V gene. The CDR3 length is 10 residues. The CDR3 here is CAGATGEQFF. The CDR3 DNA sequence: TGTGCCGGCGCCACGGGGGAGCAGTTCTTC.

The chain employs TRBV2 and TRBJ2-6; 9 bases align to TRBD1. V dropped 8 bases and J dropped 0; count of bases not matched to a gene: 11. Germline CDR1 reads SNHLY; CDR2 reads FYNNEI. This CDR3 is built from 18 residues. The DNA for the CDR3 is TGTGCCAGCTCCTTCAAAGGACAGGGGAGCTCTGGGGCCAACGTCCTGACTTTC. This codes for CASSFKGQGSSGANVLTF.

The chain couples TRBV27 to TRBJ2-2, with 10 bases matching TRBD2. Germline V gene lookup returns CDR1 MNHEY and CDR2 SMNVEV (reference sequence). The CDR3 has 14 residues. With V trimmed by 10 bases and J by 3 bases, 5 bases remained unmatched. The CDR3 coding sequence is TGTGCCACAACAGCGGGAGGGTACACCGGGGAGCTGTTTTTT. This encodes CATTAGGYTGELFF.

The V gene is TRBV11-2, the J gene TRBJ2-7, with D possibly TRBD1 on 7 matching bases. Looked up from germline, CDR1 is SGHAT and CDR2 is FQNNGV. This CDR3 contains 14 residues. V lost 1 base and J 3 bases, leaving 10 bases between the germline ends. The CDR3 loop is CASSLAGGNYEQYF. The CDR3 DNA reads as TGTGCCAGCAGCTTAGCAGGGGGGAACTACGAGCAGTACTTC.

The V and J genes are TRBV5-4 and TRBJ2-1, with 9 bases aligning to TRBD2. Germline assignment: CDR1 SGHNT and CDR2 YYREEE (reference sequence). The CDR3 spans 15 residues. V gave up 4 bases and J gave up 5 bases; unmatched junction bases: 7. CDR3 region: CASSRGASGNNEQFF. In DNA, the CDR3 is TGTGCCAGCAGCCGAGGGGCTAGCGGGAACAATGAGCAGTTCTTC.

The chain is built from TRBV4-1 and TRBJ2-1; D possibly corresponds to TRBD2 (6 bases). V gave up 2 bases and J gave up 3 bases, with 11 bases separating them. Germline CDR1 MGHRA, CDR2 YSYEKL. CDR3 length equals 15 residues. CDR3 loop: CASSQTSSVYNEQFF. The CDR3 bases are TGCGCCAGCAGCCAAACTAGCTCGGTCTACAATGAGCAGTTCTTC.

The chain combines TRBV6-1 with TRBJ2-7; D is possibly TRBD1 or TRBD2 (6 bases each). This CDR3 contains 16 residues. V lost 4 bases to trimming and J lost 2 bases, with 18 bases between them. CDR1 is MNHNS, CDR2 SASEGT, per germline. CDR3 DNA: TGTGCCAGCAGTGGCCCTAAGGGGGAGGCCCCCTACGAGCAGTACTTC. Its protein is CASSGPKGEAPYEQYF.

This clone is deemed large. This specimen includes other DNA sequences encoding the same CDR3. J is TRBJ2-1 and V is TRBV19; 11 bases align to TRBD2. CDR3 length equals 15 residues. The germline V gene has CDR1 LNHDA and CDR2 SQIVND (reference sequence). After removal of 4 bases from V and 8 bases from J, the junction contained 7 bases not matched to a gene. CDR3 region: CASSRTSGSLDEQFF. For the CDR3, the DNA is TGTGCCAGTAGTAGAACTAGCGGGAGTTTGGATGAGCAGTTCTTC.

The chain is built from TRBV27 and TRBJ2-2; maybe TRBD1 (5 bases). The CDR3 loop spans 13 amino acids. Trimming cost V 10 bases and J 7 bases, with 16 bases left between them. In germline, CDR1 is MNHEY, CDR2 SMNVEV (reference sequence). The CDR3 spells CATQTRRGGELFF. The CDR3 coding sequence is TGTGCCACCCAAACAAGAAGGGGCGGGGAGCTGTTTTTT.

The rearrangement uses TRBV25-1 and TRBJ1-2; D is uncertain. This CDR3 is built from 13 residues. The germline V gene has CDR1 MGHDK and CDR2 SYGVNS. V was trimmed by 4 bases and J by 4 bases, leaving 10 bases between them. CDR3 protein: CASSGARAYGYTF. The CDR3 DNA follows: TGTGCCAGCAGTGGAGCCCGGGCCTATGGCTACACCTTC.